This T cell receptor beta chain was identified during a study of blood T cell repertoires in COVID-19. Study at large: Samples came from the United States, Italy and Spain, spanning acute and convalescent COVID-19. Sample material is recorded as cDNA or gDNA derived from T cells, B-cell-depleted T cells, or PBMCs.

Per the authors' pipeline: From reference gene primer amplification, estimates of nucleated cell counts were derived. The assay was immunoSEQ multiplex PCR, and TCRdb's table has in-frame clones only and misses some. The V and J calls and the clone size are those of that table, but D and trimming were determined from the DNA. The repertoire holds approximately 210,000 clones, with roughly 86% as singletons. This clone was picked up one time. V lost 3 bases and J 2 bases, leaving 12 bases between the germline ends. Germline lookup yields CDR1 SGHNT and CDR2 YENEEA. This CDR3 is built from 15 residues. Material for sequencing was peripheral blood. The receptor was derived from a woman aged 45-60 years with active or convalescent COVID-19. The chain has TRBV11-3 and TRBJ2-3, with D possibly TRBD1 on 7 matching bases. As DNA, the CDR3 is TGTGCCAGCAGCTTGGGGGGACAGCCCACAGATACGCAGTATTTT. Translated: CASSLGGQPTDTQYF.